This T cell receptor (beta chain) was obtained from a study of T-cell memory formation after mild COVID-19. This clonotype was picked up a small number of times. TCRdb reprocessed the 5' RACE reads with MiXCR, giving one entry per CDR3 protein. The sample carries just under 350,000 distinct CDR3 sequences, under 15% recorded once. CDR1 is SEHNR and CDR2 is FQNEAQ in the germline V gene (reference sequence). V lost 5 bases to trimming and J lost 6 bases, with 9 bases between them. CDR3 length equals 12 residues. This TCR was recovered from a man aged 18-30 years who had mild COVID-19 (a few samples of this study predate the infection). Cell type and time point are not known. The V gene is TRBV7-9, the J gene TRBJ2-3; D not certain. Sequencing was carried out using PBMCs or a T cell subset sorted from them (not recorded which). CDR3 DNA sequence: TGTGCCAGCAGCCGAGCAAGGGATACGCAGTATTTT. Amino acid sequence: CASSRARDTQYF.